This T cell receptor beta chain appears in the sequencing data of a study of cytomegalovirus exposure and HLA in healthy donors. This CDR3 region has 14 residues. V was cut by 1 base and J by 3 bases, with 6 bases left in between. The germline gives CDR1 SGHTA, CDR2 FQGNSA. PCR involved 60 Vbeta and 13 Jbeta primers. Assay used: immunoSEQ multiplex PCR; TCRdb lists only in-frame clones, some missing. The repertoire holds 150,000 or so clones, roughly 77% seen once, with roughly 7.6% in the top ten. The sample comprised PBMCs. The clonotype comes from a woman between 40 and 50 years old in good health and CMV-seropositive. The rearrangement links TRBV7-2 to TRBJ1-4; D uncertain. The CDR3 region is CASSLGRANEKLFF. The DNA for the CDR3 is TGTGCCAGCAGCTTAGGGAGGGCTAATGAAAAACTGTTTTTT.